This TCR beta chain was sequenced in a study of shared clonotypes between healthy human individuals. The method was immunoSEQ multiplex PCR; TCRdb's version includes in-frame clones alone and lacks a portion of them. The table records some 2 million clones, about 95% of them present only once. CD45RO-negative, CCR7-selected cells formed the naive CD8 fraction, which excluded terminally differentiated effector memory CD45RA+ cells. Among the donors, all were Caucasian adults who lived in Nashville, Tennessee. CDR1 SEHNR and CDR2 FQNEAQ come from the germline V gene (reference sequence). The CDR3 has 13 residues. Trimming at V came to 1 base and at J to 7 bases, leaving 2 bases not matched to a gene.

Material for sequencing was naive CD8+ T cells sorted from blood. The clonotype comes from a man between 18 and 29 years old in good health. The V call is TRBV7-9, the J call TRBJ1-1; 8 nucleotides align to TRBD1. The CDR3 DNA sequence: TGTGCCAGCAGCTTAGAGGGGACAGGTGAAGCTTTCTTT. Amino acid sequence: CASSLEGTGEAFF.